This T cell receptor (beta chain) was identified in a study of blood T cell repertoires in COVID-19. In the study overall: Specimens from acute and convalescent COVID-19 originated in the United States, Italy and Spain.

Unmatched junction bases numbered 6, after V lost 1 base and J lost 8 bases. The CDR3 has 13 amino acids. Germline loops: CDR1 GTSNPN, CDR2 SVGIG (reference sequence). The data were produced by immunoSEQ multiplex PCR, yet TCRdb's version contains in-frame clones alone and is incomplete. The data show 77,000 or so clones, with 75% to 85% seen just once and approximately 7% held by the top ten. The source material was peripheral blood. This sequence originates from a man aged 25 to 45 with COVID-19, enrolled during active disease. The rearrangement joins TRBV30 to TRBJ1-2; 8 bases map to TRBD1. CDR3 DNA sequence: TGTGCCTGGAGTGGGCAGGGGGCGGGGGGCTACACCTTC. This encodes CAWSGQGAGGYTF.